This T cell receptor (beta chain) was found in a study of cytomegalovirus exposure and HLA in healthy donors. CDR3 length equals 14 residues. V shed 4 bases and J shed 1 base, with 12 bases lying between them. Per the germline V gene, CDR1 is SGHRS and CDR2 is YFSETQ. In the PCR, 60 Vbeta and 13 Jbeta primers were used. Produced via immunoSEQ multiplex PCR; TCRdb's table is partial and in-frame only. The data contain approximately 110,000 clones, more than 65% of them seen just once; the ten biggest clones take up 9.5% to 15%. The sample consisted of PBMCs. The rearrangement joins TRBV5-1 to TRBJ2-7, with D maybe TRBD2 (6 bases). This sequence originates from a woman in her thirties or forties in good health and CMV-seropositive. CDR3 loop: CASSPWAGSYEQYF. The DNA for the CDR3 is TGCGCCAGCAGCCCCTGGGCGGGGTCCTACGAGCAGTACTTC.